The present T cell receptor (beta chain) was sequenced within a study of CD8 T cells in Susac syndrome. Study-level points and caveats: It was acknowledged in the study that the number of individuals who were included in its TCR sequencing and HLA analysis was relatively small.

With regard to this clonotype: The antigen is undetermined.

With random hexamers, reverse transcription was performed on about 0.5 to 1 ug of RNA. The TCR beta CDR3 was amplified by immunoSEQ multiplex PCR across 54 Vbeta, 13 Jbeta. TCRdb reprocessed the immunoSEQ multiplex PCR reads via MiXCR and lists one record per CDR3 protein. The table shows about 150,000 distinct CDR3 sequences, with around 95% occurring only once. Sequencing of TCR beta covered CD8+ and CD4+ T cells obtained from blood. V lost 5 bases, J lost 1 base, and 7 bases lay in between. CDR3 length: 13 amino acids. Germline V CDR1 and CDR2: SEHNR, FQNEAQ (reference sequence). The specimen was CD8+ T cells from PBMCs. The chain couples TRBV7-9 to TRBJ2-3, with unresolved D. The sequence derives from a human donor with multiple sclerosis. CDR3 protein: CASSPAGTDTQYF. CDR3 DNA sequence: TGTGCCAGCAGCCCCGCCGGCACAGATACGCAGTATTTT.